This TCR beta chain originates from a study of T cell changes during pregnancy in multiple sclerosis. Profiling relied on immunoSEQ multiplex PCR, and the TCRdb table lists in-frame clones only, not all of them. The sample has fewer than 50,000 clones; more than 75% are singletons. The germline V gene encodes CDR1 SGHVS and CDR2 FNYEAQ. The CDR3 consists of 15 residues. V lost 3 bases to trimming and J lost 7 bases, with 15 bases between them. This chain joins TRBV7-6 and TRBJ1-4, with D perhaps TRBD1 (6 bases). The clonotype originates from a female donor with multiple sclerosis, enrolled in a pregnancy study. The specimen comprised CD8+ T cells from peripheral blood mononuclear cells, sampled in the third trimester of pregnancy. CDR3 sequence (DNA): TGTGCCAGCAGCTTCCGTACAGGGATGGTTGAAAAACTGTTTTTT. Its protein product is CASSFRTGMVEKLFF.